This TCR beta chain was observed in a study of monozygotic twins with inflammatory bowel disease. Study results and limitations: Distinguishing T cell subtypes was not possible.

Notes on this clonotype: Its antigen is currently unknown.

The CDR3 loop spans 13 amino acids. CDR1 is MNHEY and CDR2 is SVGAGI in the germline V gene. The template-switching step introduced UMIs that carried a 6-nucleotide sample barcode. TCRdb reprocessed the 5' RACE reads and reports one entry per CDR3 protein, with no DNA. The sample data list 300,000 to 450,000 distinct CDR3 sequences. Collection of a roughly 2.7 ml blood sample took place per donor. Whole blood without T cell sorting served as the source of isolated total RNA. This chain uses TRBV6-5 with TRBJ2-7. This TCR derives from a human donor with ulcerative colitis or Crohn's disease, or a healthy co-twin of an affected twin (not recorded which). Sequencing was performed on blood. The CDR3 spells CASSYTIGQEQYF.